This is a list of T cell receptor beta chains from one sample in a study of T cell repertoires in cytomegalovirus infection. Using its own MiXCR run on the reads, TCRdb lists one record per CDR3 protein. The sample includes about 450,000 distinct CDR3 sequences, approximately 31% seen only once; the top ten take about 13%. Input material: PBMCs. The receptors stem from a human donor in good health (CMV status not recorded). Some clones in this sample may be carry-over from other donors' samples. Each CDR3 is given with its conserved first and last residue. The order of the fields is clone size, V gene, CDR3 length, CDR3 protein. Clone size is given for some rows only: seen once, a few or many times, or a class if the clone is expanded.

clone size: many
V gene: TRBV7-6
CDR3 length: 13
CDR3 protein: CASSLGEYTEAFF

clone size: -
V gene: TRBV15
CDR3 length: 14
CDR3 protein: CSTSATSGDYEQYF

clone size: -
V gene: TRBV10-2
CDR3 length: 14
CDR3 protein: CASSESSTSNEQYF

clone size: -
V gene: TRBV7-7
CDR3 length: 17
CDR3 protein: CASSLEGGPSSYNEQFF

clone size: -
V gene: TRBV7-6
CDR3 length: 14
CDR3 protein: CASSSSGSSYEQYF

clone size: few
V gene: TRBV6-6
CDR3 length: 16
CDR3 protein: CASSYPQGAVYNEQFF

clone size: -
V gene: TRBV2
CDR3 length: 17
CDR3 protein: CASIKARTGDANYGYTF

clone size: many
V gene: TRBV7-8
CDR3 length: 15
CDR3 protein: CASSLALPLAYEQFF

clone size: few
V gene: TRBV4-2
CDR3 length: 14
CDR3 protein: CASSQGDSGEGYTF

clone size: -
V gene: TRBV2
CDR3 length: 17
CDR3 protein: CASSGAGMFTMNTEAFF

clone size: many
V gene: TRBV7-3
CDR3 length: 16
CDR3 protein: CASSFRGPEIQETQYF

clone size: few
V gene: TRBV16
CDR3 length: 17
CDR3 protein: CASSQSQGTGSYNEQFF

clone size: -
V gene: TRBV6-2/TRBV6-3
CDR3 length: 16
CDR3 protein: CASGDRGGSVVYGYTF

clone size: few
V gene: TRBV7-3
CDR3 length: 16
CDR3 protein: CASSLIAGGPADTQYF

clone size: -
V gene: TRBV6-5
CDR3 length: 18
CDR3 protein: CASRRTRDLVSSYNEQFF

clone size: few
V gene: TRBV10-3
CDR3 length: 15
CDR3 protein: CAISDPGQDTDTQYF

clone size: -
V gene: TRBV12-3/TRBV12-4
CDR3 length: 13
CDR3 protein: CASSFEAPSPPHF

clone size: -
V gene: TRBV19
CDR3 length: 14
CDR3 protein: CASSAGPSTDTQYF

clone size: few
V gene: TRBV6-2/TRBV6-3
CDR3 length: 14
CDR3 protein: CASSSPDWGYEQYF

clone size: few
V gene: TRBV20-1
CDR3 length: 14
CDR3 protein: CSARVGQGGNTIYF

clone size: many
V gene: TRBV7-3
CDR3 length: 14
CDR3 protein: CASSLDARMQTQYF

clone size: -
V gene: TRBV12-3/TRBV12-4
CDR3 length: 15
CDR3 protein: CASSIRRTDSEKLFF

clone size: -
V gene: TRBV19
CDR3 length: 16
CDR3 protein: CACSIVGTLSNQPQHF

clone size: few
V gene: TRBV19
CDR3 length: 13
CDR3 protein: CASRRERNQPQHF

clone size: -
V gene: TRBV7-7
CDR3 length: 13
CDR3 protein: CASSPTTLETQYF

clone size: -
V gene: TRBV4-1
CDR3 length: 18
CDR3 protein: CASSQRPPEDRAYNEQFF

clone size: -
V gene: TRBV5-1
CDR3 length: 16
CDR3 protein: CASSPPGTGEFYGYTF

clone size: -
V gene: TRBV28
CDR3 length: 16
CDR3 protein: CASGLTSGATQETQYF

clone size: few
V gene: TRBV7-6
CDR3 length: 14
CDR3 protein: CASSLSLRDYEQYF

clone size: many
V gene: TRBV7-2
CDR3 length: 17
CDR3 protein: CASSLRWGTSGGDEQFF

clone size: many
V gene: TRBV7-2
CDR3 length: 15
CDR3 protein: CASSPVANSNQPQHF

clone size: -
V gene: TRBV4-1
CDR3 length: 19
CDR3 protein: CASSQGLAGGPEGTATQYF

clone size: -
V gene: TRBV18
CDR3 length: 16
CDR3 protein: CASSPTGQAGNEKLFF

clone size: few
V gene: TRBV5-6
CDR3 length: 15
CDR3 protein: CASRVGTVANYGYTF

clone size: many
V gene: TRBV28
CDR3 length: 16
CDR3 protein: CATLGQGGNSGTEAFF

clone size: few
V gene: TRBV11-2
CDR3 length: 18
CDR3 protein: CASRPKLTSGGAGETQYF

clone size: -
V gene: TRBV3-1
CDR3 length: 13
CDR3 protein: CASSQGSEETQYF

clone size: -
V gene: TRBV5-4
CDR3 length: 16
CDR3 protein: CASSLGLTGAMSPLHF

clone size: few
V gene: TRBV4-1
CDR3 length: 17
CDR3 protein: CASSQDHVADFGNTIYF

clone size: few
V gene: TRBV5-6
CDR3 length: 15
CDR3 protein: CASSLGVLPGGEQFF

clone size: few
V gene: TRBV7-2
CDR3 length: 15
CDR3 protein: CASSADVGRNQPQHF

clone size: -
V gene: TRBV7-4
CDR3 length: 14
CDR3 protein: CASSLDSFGREQYF

clone size: few
V gene: TRBV12-3/TRBV12-4
CDR3 length: 17
CDR3 protein: CASSLGAGGRNTGELFF

clone size: -
V gene: TRBV5-1
CDR3 length: 13
CDR3 protein: CASSLGKDQPQHF

clone size: -
V gene: TRBV3-1
CDR3 length: 16
CDR3 protein: CASSQDWGQGITEAFF

clone size: few
V gene: TRBV11-2
CDR3 length: 15
CDR3 protein: CASSTDLGTGREQYF

clone size: few
V gene: TRBV15
CDR3 length: 14
CDR3 protein: CATSRIGVTYEQYF